This TCR beta chain originates from a study of cytomegalovirus exposure and HLA in healthy donors. Only in-frame clones appear in the TCRdb table, and some are missing; sequencing was by immunoSEQ multiplex PCR. In the table there are about 360,000 clones, about nine tenths of which are singletons. This clone has a single count. The CDR3 spans 15 residues. The germline gives CDR1 MNHEY, CDR2 SMNVEV (reference sequence). V gave up 0 bases and J gave up 3 bases; unmatched junction bases: 4. This chain uses TRBV27 with TRBJ1-2; 7 bases fit TRBD1. The sample comprised PBMCs. The sequence was obtained from a woman younger than 30 in good health and CMV-seronegative. The CDR3 nucleotides are TGTGCCAGCAGTTTATCCAGCACAGGGGACTATGGCTACACCTTC. This encodes CASSLSSTGDYGYTF.